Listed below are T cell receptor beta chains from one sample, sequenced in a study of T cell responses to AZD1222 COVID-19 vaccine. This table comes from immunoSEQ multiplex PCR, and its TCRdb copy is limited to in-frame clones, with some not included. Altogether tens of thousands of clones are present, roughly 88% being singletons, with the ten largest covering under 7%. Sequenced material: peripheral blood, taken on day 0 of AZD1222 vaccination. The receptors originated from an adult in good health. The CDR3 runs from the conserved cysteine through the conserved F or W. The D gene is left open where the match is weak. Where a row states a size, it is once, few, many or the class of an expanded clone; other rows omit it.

cdr3_aa: CASSQVVGQGDHEQYF
cdr3_nt: TGTGCCAGCAGCCAAGTTGTGGGCCAGGGTGACCACGAGCAGTACTTC
j_call: TRBJ2-7
d_call: -
v_call: TRBV14
clone_size: -

cdr3_aa: CASSSPIPGTGASPLHF
cdr3_nt: TGTGCCAGCAGTTCGCCAATTCCCGGGACAGGGGCTTCACCCCTCCACTTT
j_call: TRBJ1-6
d_call: TRBD1
v_call: TRBV28
clone_size: -

cdr3_aa: CASSQALVASNEQFF
cdr3_nt: TGCGCCAGCAGCCAAGCTTTAGTAGCTTCCAATGAGCAGTTCTTC
j_call: TRBJ2-1
d_call: -
v_call: TRBV4-1
clone_size: -

cdr3_aa: CSVPAVGMSSYNEQFF
cdr3_nt: TGCAGCGTCCCAGCCGTGGGGATGAGCTCCTACAATGAGCAGTTCTTC
j_call: TRBJ2-1
d_call: -
v_call: TRBV29-1
clone_size: few

cdr3_aa: CASSIGDRWTSNQPQHF
cdr3_nt: TGTGCCAGTAGTATAGGGGACAGGTGGACTAGCAATCAGCCCCAGCATTTT
j_call: TRBJ1-5
d_call: TRBD1
v_call: TRBV19
clone_size: -

cdr3_aa: CASRPQVFGNTIYF
cdr3_nt: TGTGCCAGCAGACCCCAGGTCTTTGGAAACACCATATATTTT
j_call: TRBJ1-3
d_call: -
v_call: TRBV28
clone_size: -

cdr3_aa: CASSGSRDRPYEQYF
cdr3_nt: TGTGCCAGCAGTGGATCGCGGGACAGGCCCTACGAGCAGTACTTC
j_call: TRBJ2-7
d_call: TRBD1
v_call: TRBV2
clone_size: -

cdr3_aa: CASNNVPGPYSNEKLFF
cdr3_nt: TGTGCCAGCAACAATGTCCCGGGACCTTACAGTAATGAAAAACTGTTTTTT
j_call: TRBJ1-4
d_call: -
v_call: TRBV11-3
clone_size: -

cdr3_aa: CASSQTGGLGSEQFF
cdr3_nt: TGTGCCAGCAGCCAGACAGGGGGCTTGGGAAGTGAGCAGTTCTTC
j_call: TRBJ2-1
d_call: TRBD1
v_call: TRBV7-9
clone_size: -

cdr3_aa: CASSVVKGLNTEAFF
cdr3_nt: TGTGCCAGCAGCGTAGTAAAGGGCTTGAACACTGAAGCTTTCTTT
j_call: TRBJ1-1
d_call: -
v_call: TRBV9
clone_size: -

cdr3_aa: CASSLSEQGANEQFF
cdr3_nt: TGTGCCAGCAGCTTATCAGAACAGGGTGCAAATGAGCAGTTCTTC
j_call: TRBJ2-1
d_call: -
v_call: TRBV7-9
clone_size: -

cdr3_aa: CASSLGTAGNTIYF
cdr3_nt: TGTGCCAGCTCACTCGGGACCGCAGGAAACACCATATATTTT
j_call: TRBJ1-3
d_call: -
v_call: TRBV18
clone_size: -

cdr3_aa: CASSTGTSGSYEQFF
cdr3_nt: TGTGCCAGCAGCACCGGGACTAGCGGGAGCTATGAGCAGTTCTTC
j_call: TRBJ2-1
d_call: TRBD2
v_call: TRBV9
clone_size: few

cdr3_aa: CASRVAGTINRGNTIYF
cdr3_nt: TGTGCCAGCAGGGTTGCCGGGACAATCAATCGAGGAAACACCATATATTTT
j_call: TRBJ1-3
d_call: -
v_call: TRBV28
clone_size: -

cdr3_aa: CASRAGTTSGANVLTF
cdr3_nt: TGTGCCAGCAGGGCCGGGACAACCTCTGGGGCCAACGTCCTGACTTTC
j_call: TRBJ2-6
d_call: -
v_call: TRBV28
clone_size: -

cdr3_aa: CASSNPGKANYGYTF
cdr3_nt: TGTGCCAGCAGCAACCCAGGGAAAGCTAACTATGGCTACACCTTC
j_call: TRBJ1-2
d_call: -
v_call: TRBV11-2
clone_size: -

cdr3_aa: CASSIKVRNTEAFF
cdr3_nt: TGTGCCAGTAGTATCAAGGTAAGGAACACTGAAGCTTTCTTT
j_call: TRBJ1-1
d_call: -
v_call: TRBV19
clone_size: -

cdr3_aa: CASSPRLAGEQFF
cdr3_nt: TGTGCCAGCAGCCCCCGACTAGCCGGGGAGCAGTTCTTC
j_call: TRBJ2-1
d_call: TRBD2
v_call: TRBV12-3/TRBV12-4
clone_size: -